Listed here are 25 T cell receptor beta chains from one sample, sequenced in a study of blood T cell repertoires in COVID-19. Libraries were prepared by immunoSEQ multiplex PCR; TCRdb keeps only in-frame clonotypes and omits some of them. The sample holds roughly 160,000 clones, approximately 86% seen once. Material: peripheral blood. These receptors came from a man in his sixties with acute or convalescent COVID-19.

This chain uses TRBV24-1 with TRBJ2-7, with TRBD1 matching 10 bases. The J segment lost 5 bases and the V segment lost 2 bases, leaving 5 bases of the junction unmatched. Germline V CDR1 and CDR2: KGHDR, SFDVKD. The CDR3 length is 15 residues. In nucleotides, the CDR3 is TGTGCCACCAGTGATTCTCGACAGGGGGCCAACGAGCAGTACTTC. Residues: CATSDSRQGANEQYF.

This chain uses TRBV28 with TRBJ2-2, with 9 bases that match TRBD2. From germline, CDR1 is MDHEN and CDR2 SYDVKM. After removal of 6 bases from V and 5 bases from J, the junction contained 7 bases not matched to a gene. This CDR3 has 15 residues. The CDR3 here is CASSGGGVPTGELFF. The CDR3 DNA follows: TGTGCCAGCAGCGGCGGGGGGGTACCTACCGGGGAGCTGTTTTTT.

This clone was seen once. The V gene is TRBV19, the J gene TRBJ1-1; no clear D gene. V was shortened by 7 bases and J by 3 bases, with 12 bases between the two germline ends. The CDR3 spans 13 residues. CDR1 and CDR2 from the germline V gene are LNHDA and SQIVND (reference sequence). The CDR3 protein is CASNIREDTEAFF. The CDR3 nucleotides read TGTGCCAGTAACATCCGGGAGGACACTGAAGCTTTCTTT.

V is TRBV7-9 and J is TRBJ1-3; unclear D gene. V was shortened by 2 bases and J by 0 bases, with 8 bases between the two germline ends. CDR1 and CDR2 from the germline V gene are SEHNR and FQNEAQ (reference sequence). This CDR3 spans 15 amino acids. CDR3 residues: CASSLRGSSGNTIYF. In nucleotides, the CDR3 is TGTGCCAGCAGCTTAAGAGGAAGCTCTGGAAACACCATATATTTT.

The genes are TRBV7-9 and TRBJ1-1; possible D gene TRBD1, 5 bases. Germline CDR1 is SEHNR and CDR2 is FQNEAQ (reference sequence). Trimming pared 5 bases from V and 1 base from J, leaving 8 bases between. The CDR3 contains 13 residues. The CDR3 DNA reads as TGTGCCAGCAGCAGGGACGGGAACACTGAAGCTTTCTTT. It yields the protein CASSRDGNTEAFF.

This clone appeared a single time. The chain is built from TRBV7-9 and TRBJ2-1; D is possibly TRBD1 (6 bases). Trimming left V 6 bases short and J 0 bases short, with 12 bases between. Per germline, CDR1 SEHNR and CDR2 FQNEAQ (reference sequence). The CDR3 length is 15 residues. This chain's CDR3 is CASRFGQSSYNEQFF. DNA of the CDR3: TGTGCCAGCAGATTTGGACAGAGCTCCTACAATGAGCAGTTCTTC.

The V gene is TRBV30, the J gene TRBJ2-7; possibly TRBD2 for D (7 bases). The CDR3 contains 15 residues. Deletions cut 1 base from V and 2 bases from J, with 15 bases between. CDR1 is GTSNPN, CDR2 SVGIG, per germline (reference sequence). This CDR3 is CAWSEPGRGTYEQYF. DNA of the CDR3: TGTGCCTGGAGTGAGCCAGGGAGGGGGACCTACGAGCAGTACTTC.

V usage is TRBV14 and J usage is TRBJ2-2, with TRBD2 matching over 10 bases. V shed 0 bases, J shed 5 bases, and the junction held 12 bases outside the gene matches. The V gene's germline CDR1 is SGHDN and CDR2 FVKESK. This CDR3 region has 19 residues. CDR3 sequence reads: CASSQERRASGSRTGELFF. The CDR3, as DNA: TGTGCCAGCAGCCAAGAGAGGAGGGCTAGCGGGAGTCGGACCGGGGAGCTGTTTTTT. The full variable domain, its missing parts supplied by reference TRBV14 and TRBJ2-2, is EAGVTQFPSHSVIEKGQTVTLRCDPISGHDNLYWYRRVMGKEIKFLLHFVKESKQDESGMPNNRFLAERTGGTYSTLKVQPAELEDSGVYFCASSQERRASGSRTGELFFGEGSRLTVL.

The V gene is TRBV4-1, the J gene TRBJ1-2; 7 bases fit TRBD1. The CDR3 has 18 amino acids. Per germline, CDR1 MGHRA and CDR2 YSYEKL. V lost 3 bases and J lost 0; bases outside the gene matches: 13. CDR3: CASSQRVDRVGANYGYTF. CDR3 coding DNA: TGCGCCAGCAGCCAGAGGGTTGACAGGGTAGGTGCTAACTATGGCTACACCTTC.

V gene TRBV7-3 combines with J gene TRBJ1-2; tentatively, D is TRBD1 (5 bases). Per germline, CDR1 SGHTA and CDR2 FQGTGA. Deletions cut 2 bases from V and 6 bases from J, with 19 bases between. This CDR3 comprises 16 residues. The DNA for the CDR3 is TGTGCCAGCAGCTTAGCAGTAACAGGATTAGGGGATGGCTACACCTTC. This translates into CASSLAVTGLGDGYTF. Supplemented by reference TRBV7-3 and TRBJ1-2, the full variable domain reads GAGVSQTPSNKVTEKGKYVELRCDPISGHTALYWYRQSLGQGPEFLIYFQGTGAADDSGLPNDRFFAVRPEGSVSTLKIQRTERGDSAVYLCASSLAVTGLGDGYTFGSGTRLTVV.

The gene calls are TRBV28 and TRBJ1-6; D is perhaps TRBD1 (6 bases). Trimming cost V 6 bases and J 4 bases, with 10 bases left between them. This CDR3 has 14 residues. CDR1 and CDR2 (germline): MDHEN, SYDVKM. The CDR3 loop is CASRAGQYNSPLHF. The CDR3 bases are TGTGCCAGCAGGGCTGGACAGTATAATTCACCCCTCCACTTT.

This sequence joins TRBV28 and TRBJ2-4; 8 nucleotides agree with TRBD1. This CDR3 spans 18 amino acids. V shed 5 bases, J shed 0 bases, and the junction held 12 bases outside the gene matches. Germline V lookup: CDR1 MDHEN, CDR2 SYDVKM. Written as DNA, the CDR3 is TGTGCCAGCAGTACCCGGGACAGGAATCCTTCAGCCAAAAACATTCAGTACTTC. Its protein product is CASSTRDRNPSAKNIQYF.

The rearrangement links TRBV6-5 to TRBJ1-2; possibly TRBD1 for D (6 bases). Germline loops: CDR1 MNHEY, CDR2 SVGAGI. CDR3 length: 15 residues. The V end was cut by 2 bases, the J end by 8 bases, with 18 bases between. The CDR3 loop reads CASSYQPSQGSGYTF. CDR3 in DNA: TGTGCCAGCAGTTACCAGCCCTCACAGGGAAGCGGCTACACCTTC.

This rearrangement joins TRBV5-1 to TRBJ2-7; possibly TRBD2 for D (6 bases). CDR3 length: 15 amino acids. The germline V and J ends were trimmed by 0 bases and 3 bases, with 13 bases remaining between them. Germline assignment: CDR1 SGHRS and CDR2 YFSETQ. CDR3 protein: CASSLGVADYYEQYF. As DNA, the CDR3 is TGCGCCAGCAGCTTGGGGGTAGCGGATTACTACGAGCAGTACTTC.

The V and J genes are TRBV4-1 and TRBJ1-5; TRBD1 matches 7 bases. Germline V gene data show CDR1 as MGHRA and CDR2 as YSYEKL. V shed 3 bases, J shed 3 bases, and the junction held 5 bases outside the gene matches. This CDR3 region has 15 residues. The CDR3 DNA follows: TGCGCCAGCAGCCAGAGACAGGGTCTCAATCAGCCCCAGCATTTT. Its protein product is CASSQRQGLNQPQHF.

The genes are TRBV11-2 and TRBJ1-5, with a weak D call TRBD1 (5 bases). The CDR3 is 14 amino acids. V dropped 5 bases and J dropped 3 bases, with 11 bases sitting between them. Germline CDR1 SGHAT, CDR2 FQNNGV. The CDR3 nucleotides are TGTGCCAGCAGCCCCGACAGTTACAATCAGCCCCAGCATTTT. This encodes CASSPDSYNQPQHF.

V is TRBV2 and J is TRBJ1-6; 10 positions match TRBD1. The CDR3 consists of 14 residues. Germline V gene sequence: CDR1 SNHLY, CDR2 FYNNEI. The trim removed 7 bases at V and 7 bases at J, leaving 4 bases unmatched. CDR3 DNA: TGTGCCAGCATGAAGGACAGGGGGAATTCACCCCTCCACTTT. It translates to CASMKDRGNSPLHF. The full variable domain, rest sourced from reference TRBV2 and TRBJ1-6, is EPEVTQTPSHQVTQMGQEVILRCVPISNHLYFYWYRQILGQKVEFLVSFYNNEISEKSEIFDDQFSVERPDGSNFTLKIRSTKLEDSAMYFCASMKDRGNSPLHFGNGTRLTVT.

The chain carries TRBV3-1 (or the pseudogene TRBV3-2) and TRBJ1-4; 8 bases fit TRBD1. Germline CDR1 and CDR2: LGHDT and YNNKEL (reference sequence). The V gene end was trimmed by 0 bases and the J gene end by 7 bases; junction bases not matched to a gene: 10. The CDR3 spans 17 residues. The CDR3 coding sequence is TGTGCCAGCAGCCAAGACCGACAGGGGTGGACGGGTGAAAAACTGTTTTTT. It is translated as CASSQDRQGWTGEKLFF.

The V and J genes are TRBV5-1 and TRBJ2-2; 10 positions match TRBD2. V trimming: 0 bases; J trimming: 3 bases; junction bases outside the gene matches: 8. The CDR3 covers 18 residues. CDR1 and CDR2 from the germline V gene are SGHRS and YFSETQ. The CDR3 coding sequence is TGCGCCAGCAGCTTGGTTCCTAGCGGGAGAAGGGACACCGGGGAGCTGTTTTTT. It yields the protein CASSLVPSGRRDTGELFF.

The CDR3 coding sequence is TGTGCCAGCAGCCCGGAGTCATCGGGCGAGCAGTACTTC. This sequence encodes CASSPESSGEQYF. The chain couples TRBV7-3 to TRBJ2-7; D is uncertain. V was cut by 5 bases and J by 6 bases, with 14 bases left in between. The CDR3 runs to 13 residues. CDR1 and CDR2 from the germline V gene are SGHTA and FQGTGA.

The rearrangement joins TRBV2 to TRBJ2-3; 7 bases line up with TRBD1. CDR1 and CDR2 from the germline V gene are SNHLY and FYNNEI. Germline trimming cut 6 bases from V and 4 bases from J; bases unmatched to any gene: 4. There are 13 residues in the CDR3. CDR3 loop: CASSGQVADTQYF. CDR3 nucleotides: TGTGCCAGCAGCGGACAGGTAGCAGATACGCAGTATTTT.

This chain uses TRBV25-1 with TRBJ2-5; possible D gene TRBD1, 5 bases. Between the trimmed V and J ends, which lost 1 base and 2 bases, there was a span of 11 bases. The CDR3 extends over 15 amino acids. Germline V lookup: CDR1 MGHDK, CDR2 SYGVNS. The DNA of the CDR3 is TGTGCCAGCAGTGAATCGGTAGGGGCGCAAGAGACCCAGTACTTC. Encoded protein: CASSESVGAQETQYF.

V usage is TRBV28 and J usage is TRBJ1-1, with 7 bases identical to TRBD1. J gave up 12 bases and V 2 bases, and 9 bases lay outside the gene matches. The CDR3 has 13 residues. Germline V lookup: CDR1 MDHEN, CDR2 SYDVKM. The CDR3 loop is CASSLAGGKDTFF. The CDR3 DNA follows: TGTGCCAGCAGTTTAGCAGGGGGTAAGGACACTTTCTTT. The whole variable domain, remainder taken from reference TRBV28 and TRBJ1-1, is DVKVTQSSRYLVKRTGEKVFLECVQDMDHENMFWYRQDPGLGLRLIYFSYDVKMKEKGDIPEGYSVSREKKERFSLILESASTNQTSMYLCASSLAGGKDTFFGQGTRLTVV.

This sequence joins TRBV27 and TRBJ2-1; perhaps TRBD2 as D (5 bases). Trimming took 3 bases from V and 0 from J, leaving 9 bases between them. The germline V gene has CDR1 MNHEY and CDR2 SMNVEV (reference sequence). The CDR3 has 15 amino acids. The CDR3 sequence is CASSLEERSYNEQFF. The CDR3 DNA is TGTGCCAGCAGTTTGGAGGAGCGCTCCTACAATGAGCAGTTCTTC.

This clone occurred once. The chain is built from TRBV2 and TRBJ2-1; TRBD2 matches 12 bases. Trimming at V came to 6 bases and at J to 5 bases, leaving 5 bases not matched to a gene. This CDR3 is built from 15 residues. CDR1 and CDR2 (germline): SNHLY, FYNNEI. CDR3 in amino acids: CASSRTSGANNEQFF. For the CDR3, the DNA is TGTGCCAGCAGCAGGACTAGCGGGGCGAACAATGAGCAGTTCTTC. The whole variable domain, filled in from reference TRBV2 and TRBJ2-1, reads EPEVTQTPSHQVTQMGQEVILRCVPISNHLYFYWYRQILGQKVEFLVSFYNNEISEKSEIFDDQFSVERPDGSNFTLKIRSTKLEDSAMYFCASSRTSGANNEQFFGPGTRLTVL.